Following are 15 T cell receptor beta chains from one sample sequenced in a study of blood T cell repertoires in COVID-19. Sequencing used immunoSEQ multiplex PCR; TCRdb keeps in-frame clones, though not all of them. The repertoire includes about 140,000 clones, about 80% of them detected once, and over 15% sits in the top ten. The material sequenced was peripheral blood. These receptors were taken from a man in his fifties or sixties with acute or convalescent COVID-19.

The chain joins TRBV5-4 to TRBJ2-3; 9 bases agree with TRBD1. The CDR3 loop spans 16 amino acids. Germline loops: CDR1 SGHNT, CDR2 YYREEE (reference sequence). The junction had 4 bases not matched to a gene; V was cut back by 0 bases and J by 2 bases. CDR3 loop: CASSLGGQGFTDTQYF. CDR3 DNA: TGTGCCAGCAGCTTGGGGGGACAGGGTTTCACAGATACGCAGTATTTT. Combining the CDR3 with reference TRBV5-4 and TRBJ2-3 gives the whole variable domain ETGVTQSPTHLIKTRGQQVTLRCSSQSGHNTVSWYQQALGQGPQFIFQYYREEENGRGNFPPRFSGLQFPNYSSELNVNALELDDSALYLCASSLGGQGFTDTQYFGPGTRLTVL.

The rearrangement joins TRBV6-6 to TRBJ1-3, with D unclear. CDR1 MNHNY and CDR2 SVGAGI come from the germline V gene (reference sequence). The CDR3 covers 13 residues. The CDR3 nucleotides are TGTGTCGCAAGTGGGAGCTCTGGAAACACCATATATTTT. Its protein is CVASGSSGNTIYF.

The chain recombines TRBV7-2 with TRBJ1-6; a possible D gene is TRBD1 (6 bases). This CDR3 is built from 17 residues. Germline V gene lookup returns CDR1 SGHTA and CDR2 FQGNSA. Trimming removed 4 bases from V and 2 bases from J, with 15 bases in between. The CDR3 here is CASSSSLQGPYNSPLHF. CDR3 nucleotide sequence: TGTGCCAGCAGCTCATCTTTACAGGGTCCCTATAATTCACCCCTCCACTTT.

CDR3 nucleotides: TGTGCCATCAGTGCCGGGGTTGGCTATGGCTACACCTTC. It codes for CAISAGVGYGYTF. The genes are TRBV10-3 and TRBJ1-2; D ambiguous. The CDR3 has 13 residues. V was shortened by 4 bases and J by 4 bases, with 10 bases between the two germline ends. CDR1 and CDR2 from the germline V gene are ENHRY and SYGVKD.

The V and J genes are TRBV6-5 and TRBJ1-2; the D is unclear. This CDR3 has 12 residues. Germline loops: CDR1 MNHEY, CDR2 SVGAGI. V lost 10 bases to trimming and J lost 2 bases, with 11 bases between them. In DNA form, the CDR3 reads TGTGCCACCAGACAACCGAACTATGGCTACACCTTC. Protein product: CATRQPNYGYTF.

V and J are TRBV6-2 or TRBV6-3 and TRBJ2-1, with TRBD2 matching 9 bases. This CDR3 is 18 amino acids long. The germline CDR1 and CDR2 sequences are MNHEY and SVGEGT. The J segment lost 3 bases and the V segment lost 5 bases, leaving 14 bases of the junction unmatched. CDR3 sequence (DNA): TGTGCCAGCAGTCCCGGGGGAGCGGGGGGACTCCGCTACAATGAGCAGTTCTTC. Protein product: CASSPGGAGGLRYNEQFF.

The CDR3: CANSVREMDRVHSPLHF. CDR3 nucleotides: TGTGCCAACTCGGTGAGGGAGATGGACAGGGTCCATTCACCCCTCCACTTT. The V and J genes are TRBV7-4 and TRBJ1-6, with 8 bases that match TRBD1. J gave up 8 bases and V 10 bases, and 19 bases lay outside the gene matches. The CDR3 is 17 amino acids. Germline V CDR1 and CDR2: SGHVT, SQSDAQ.

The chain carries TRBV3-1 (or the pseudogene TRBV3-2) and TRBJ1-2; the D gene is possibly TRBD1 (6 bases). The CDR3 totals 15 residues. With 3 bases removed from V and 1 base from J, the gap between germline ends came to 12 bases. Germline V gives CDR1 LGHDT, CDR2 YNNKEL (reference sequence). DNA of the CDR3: TGTGCCAGCAGCCATTACGACAGGCTTAACTATGGCTACACCTTC. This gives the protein CASSHYDRLNYGYTF.

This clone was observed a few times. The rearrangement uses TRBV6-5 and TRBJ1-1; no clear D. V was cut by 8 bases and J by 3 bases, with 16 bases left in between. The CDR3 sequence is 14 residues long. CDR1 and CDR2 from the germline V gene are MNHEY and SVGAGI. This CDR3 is CASGRYLSDTEAFF. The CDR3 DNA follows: TGTGCCAGCGGCAGGTACCTTTCGGACACTGAAGCTTTCTTT.

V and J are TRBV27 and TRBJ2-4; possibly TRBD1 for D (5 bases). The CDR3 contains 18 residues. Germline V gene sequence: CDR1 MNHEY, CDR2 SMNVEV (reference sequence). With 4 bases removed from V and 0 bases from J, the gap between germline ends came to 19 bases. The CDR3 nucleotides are TGTGCCAGCAGTTCCCGCCGTTTAGGGGCCTCAGCCAAAAACATTCAGTACTTC. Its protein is CASSSRRLGASAKNIQYF.

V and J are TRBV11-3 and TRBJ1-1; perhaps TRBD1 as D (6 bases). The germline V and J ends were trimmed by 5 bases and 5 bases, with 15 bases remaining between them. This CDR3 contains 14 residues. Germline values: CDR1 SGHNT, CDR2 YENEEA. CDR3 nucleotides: TGTGCCAGCAGCCGAGAGACAGGACGTACTGAAGCTTTCTTT. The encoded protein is CASSRETGRTEAFF.

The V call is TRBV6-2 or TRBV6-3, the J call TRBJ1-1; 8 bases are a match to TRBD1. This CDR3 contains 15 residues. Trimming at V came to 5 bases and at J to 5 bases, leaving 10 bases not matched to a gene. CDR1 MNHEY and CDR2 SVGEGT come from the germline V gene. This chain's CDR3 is CASSLSGQGWTEAFF. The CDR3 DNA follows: TGTGCCAGCAGTCTATCAGGACAGGGTTGGACTGAAGCTTTCTTT.

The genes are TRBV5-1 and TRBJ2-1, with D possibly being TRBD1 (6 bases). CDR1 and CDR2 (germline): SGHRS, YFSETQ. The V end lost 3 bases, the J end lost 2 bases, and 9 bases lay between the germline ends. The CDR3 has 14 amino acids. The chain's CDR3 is CASSSGQPYNEQFF. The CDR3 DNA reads TGCGCCAGCAGCTCCGGACAGCCCTACAATGAGCAGTTCTTC.

The CDR3 spells CASRGLGNTGELFF. The CDR3 DNA follows: TGCGCCAGCAGAGGTCTAGGCAACACCGGGGAGCTGTTTTTT. The rearrangement uses TRBV5-1 and TRBJ2-2, with D uncertain. The ends were cut back, 5 bases at V and 2 bases at J, with 10 bases in the middle. The CDR3 totals 14 residues. Per the germline V gene, CDR1 is SGHRS and CDR2 is YFSETQ.

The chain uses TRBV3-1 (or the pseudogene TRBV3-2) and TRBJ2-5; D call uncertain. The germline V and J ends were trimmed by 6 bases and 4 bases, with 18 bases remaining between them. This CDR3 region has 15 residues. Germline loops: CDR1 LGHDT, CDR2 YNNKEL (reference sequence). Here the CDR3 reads CASSPSARNGETQYF. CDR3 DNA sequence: TGTGCCAGCAGTCCAAGTGCGAGGAATGGAGAGACCCAGTACTTC.